The rows below give T cell receptor beta chains drawn from one sample of a study of T cell changes during pregnancy in multiple sclerosis. TCRdb keeps only in-frame clones here, not all; method: immunoSEQ multiplex PCR. The sample shows some 80,000 clones, around 90% of them seen only once. Specimen: peripheral blood, collected in the first trimester of pregnancy. The receptors were sampled from a female donor in good health, enrolled as a control in a pregnancy study. Both conserved end residues are trimmed from each CDR3.

v_call cdr3_aa
TRBV11-1 ASRNRGDTQY
TRBV6-5 ASSTRGLGGYT
TRBV6-1 ASSVGQGAVYQPQH
TRBV7-9 ASSTAGGGDYGYT
TRBV27 ASSSGLAGGANEQF
TRBV4-1 ASSQEVAVRLADRETQY
TRBV7-2 ASSSLQGAGQPQH
TRBV19 ASTSGSSGANVLT
TRBV14 ASSRSTGSLAKNIQY
TRBV28 ASGSMSDYNYGYT
TRBV27 ASSSRAGGVGGELF
TRBV28 ASSIGGQGDTEAF
TRBV7-8 ASSLIAGGLGRNQPQH
TRBV6-5 ASSYSPGQGNTEAF
TRBV13 ASSPAGTSGRNEQF
TRBV6-5 ASSYSTSAAGYT
TRBV27 ASTLIAGGFTGELF
TRBV5-1 ASKDRVDEKLF
TRBV19 ASNSLGEERNNYGYT
TRBV27 ASSLWGLAGELF
TRBV5-1 ASSAGRITGELF
TRBV9 ASSAYVANEQY
TRBV6-1 ASSETGDYGYT
TRBV2 ATGERPPDTEAF
TRBV7-9 ASSFGQGASYEQY
TRBV5-1 ASSLEGGGDTGELF
TRBV6-5 ASSYGRGMNTEAF
TRBV19 ASSPRTSGGRTTDTQY
TRBV7-8 ASGGGPLYGYT
TRBV6-5 ASTLAGGSQETQY
TRBV7-9 ASSLGGTGSQPQH
TRBV5-1 ASSLARLAGGRVDTQY
TRBV9 ASSDAVSGMNTEAF
TRBV7-9 ASSLSPGLAGNEQF
TRBV21-1 ASVRTQY
TRBV5-1 ASSYSQGSSGANVLT
TRBV7-9 ASRTGTANEKLF
TRBV19 ASSILRGDTQY
TRBV4-3 ASSQGRSSAGDEKLF
TRBV6-4 ASSDSTGGREKLF
TRBV5-5 ASTNRGYNEQF
TRBV19 ASVVGGASSSPLH
TRBV28 ASCPSISGNTIY
TRBV11-3 ASSSLNTGLPEQF
TRBV10-3 AISESGRLYGYT
TRBV7-9 ASSLASGGQETQY
TRBV19 ASSSLAGSNTGELF
TRBV5-1 ASSPFGTNNEQF
TRBV7-2 ASSLPGQFWGPLH
TRBV5-1 ASSLVVASNYGYT